This TCR beta chain was sequenced in a study of T cell responses to AZD1222 COVID-19 vaccine. This clone occurred once. Clones were sequenced by immunoSEQ multiplex PCR, and TCRdb holds only the in-frame ones, with some missing. Of about 130,000 clones listed, 80% to 95% were seen once; the top ten hold 1% to 1.3%. CDR1 LNHDA and CDR2 SQIVND come from the germline V gene (reference sequence). V was clipped by 6 bases and J by 1 base; unmatched bases: 10. CDR3 length equals 17 residues. Sequencing was performed on peripheral blood, taken 28 days after the second AZD1222 dose. The origin of this receptor is an adult who received the AZD1222 COVID-19 vaccine. This chain uses TRBV19 with TRBJ1-4; TRBD1 agrees at 8 bases. The CDR3 loop reads CASSGTGDPRTNEKLFF. Written as DNA, the CDR3 is TGTGCCAGTAGCGGGACAGGCGACCCCCGAACTAATGAAAAACTGTTTTTT.